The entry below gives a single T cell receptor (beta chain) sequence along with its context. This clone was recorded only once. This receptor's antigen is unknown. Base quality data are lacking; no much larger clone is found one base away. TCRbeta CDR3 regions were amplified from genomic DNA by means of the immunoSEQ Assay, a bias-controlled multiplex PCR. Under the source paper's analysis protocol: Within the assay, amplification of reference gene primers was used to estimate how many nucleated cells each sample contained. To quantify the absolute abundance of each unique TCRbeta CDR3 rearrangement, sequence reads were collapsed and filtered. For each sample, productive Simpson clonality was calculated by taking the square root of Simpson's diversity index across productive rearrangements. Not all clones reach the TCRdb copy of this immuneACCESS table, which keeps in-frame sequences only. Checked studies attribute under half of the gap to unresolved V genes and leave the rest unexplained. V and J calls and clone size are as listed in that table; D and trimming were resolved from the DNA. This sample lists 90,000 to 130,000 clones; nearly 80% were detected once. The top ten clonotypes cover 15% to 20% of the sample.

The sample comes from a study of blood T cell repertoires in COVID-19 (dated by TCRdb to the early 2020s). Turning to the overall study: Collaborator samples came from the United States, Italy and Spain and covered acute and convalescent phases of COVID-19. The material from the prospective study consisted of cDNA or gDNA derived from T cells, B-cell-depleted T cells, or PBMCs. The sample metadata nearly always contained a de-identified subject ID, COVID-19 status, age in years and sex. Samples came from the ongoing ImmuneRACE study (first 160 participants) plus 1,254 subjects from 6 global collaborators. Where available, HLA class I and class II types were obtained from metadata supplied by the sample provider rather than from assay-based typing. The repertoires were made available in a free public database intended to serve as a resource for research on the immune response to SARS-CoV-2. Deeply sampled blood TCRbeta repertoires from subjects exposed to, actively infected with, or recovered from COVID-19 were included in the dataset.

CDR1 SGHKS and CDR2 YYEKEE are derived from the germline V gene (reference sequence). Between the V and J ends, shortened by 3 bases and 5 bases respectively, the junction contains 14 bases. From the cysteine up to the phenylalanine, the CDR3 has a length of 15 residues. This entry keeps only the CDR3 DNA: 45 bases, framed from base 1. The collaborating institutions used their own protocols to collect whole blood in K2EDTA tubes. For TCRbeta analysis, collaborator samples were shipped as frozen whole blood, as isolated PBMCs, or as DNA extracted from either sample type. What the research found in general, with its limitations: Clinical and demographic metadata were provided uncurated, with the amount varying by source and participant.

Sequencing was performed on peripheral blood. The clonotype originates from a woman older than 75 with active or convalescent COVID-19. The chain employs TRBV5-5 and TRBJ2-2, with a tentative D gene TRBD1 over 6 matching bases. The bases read TGTGCCAGCAGCTCAGCAGGGGTGGGGACCGGGGAGCTGTTTTTT. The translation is CASSSAGVGTGELFF.